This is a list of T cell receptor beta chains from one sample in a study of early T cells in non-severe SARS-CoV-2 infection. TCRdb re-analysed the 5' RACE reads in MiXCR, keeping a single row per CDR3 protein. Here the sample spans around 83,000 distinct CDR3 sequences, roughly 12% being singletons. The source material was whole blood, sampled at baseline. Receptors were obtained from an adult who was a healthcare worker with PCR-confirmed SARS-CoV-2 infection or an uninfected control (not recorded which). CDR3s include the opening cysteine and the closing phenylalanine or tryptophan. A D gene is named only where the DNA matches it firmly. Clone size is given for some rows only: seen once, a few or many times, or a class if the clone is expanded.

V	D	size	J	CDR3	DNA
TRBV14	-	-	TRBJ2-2	CASSPGLARGGTGELFF	TGTGCCAGCAGCCCGGGTCTCGCCCGGGGTGGCACCGGGGAGCTGTTTTTT
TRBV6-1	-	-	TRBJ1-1	CASSERGTEAFF	TGTGCCAGCAGTGAAAGGGGGACTGAAGCTTTCTTT
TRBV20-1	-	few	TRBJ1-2	CSARISNYGYTF	TGCAGTGCTAGAATTAGTAACTATGGCTACACCTTC
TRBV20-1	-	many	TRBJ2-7	CSARRDSYEQYF	TGCAGTGCTAGACGGGACTCCTACGAGCAGTACTTC
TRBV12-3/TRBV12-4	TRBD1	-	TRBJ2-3	CASSSRFRGSSTDTQYF	TGTGCCAGCAGTTCTCGATTCAGGGGGAGTAGCACAGATACGCAGTATTTT
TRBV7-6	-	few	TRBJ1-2	CASSPGGAGANYGYTF	TGTGCCAGCAGCCCCGGCGGGGCGGGGGCTAACTATGGCTACACCTTC
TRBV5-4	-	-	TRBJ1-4	CASSGAGATNEKLFF	TGTGCCAGCAGCGGGGCGGGGGCAACTAATGAAAAACTGTTTTTT
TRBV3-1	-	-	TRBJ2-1	CASSPPSWQQNEQFF	TGTGCCAGCAGCCCTCCCTCGTGGCAGCAGAATGAGCAGTTCTTC
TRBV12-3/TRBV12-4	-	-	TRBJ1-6	CASSFYRGVGLHF	TGTGCCAGCAGTTTTTACCGCGGGGTAGGCCTCCACTTT
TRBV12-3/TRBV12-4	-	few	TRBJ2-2	CASSFEDGELFF	TGTGCCAGCAGTTTTGAGGACGGGGAGCTGTTTTTT
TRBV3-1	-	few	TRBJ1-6	CASSQERRSPLHF	TGTGCCAGCAGCCAAGAAAGGCGGTCACCCCTCCACTTT
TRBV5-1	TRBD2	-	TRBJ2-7	CASSLGLAGGISYEQYF	TGCGCCAGCAGCTTGGGGCTAGCGGGAGGAATCTCCTACGAGCAGTACTTC
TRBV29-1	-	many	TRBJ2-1	CSVEGIMNEQFF	TGCAGCGTTGAGGGCATAATGAATGAGCAGTTCTTC
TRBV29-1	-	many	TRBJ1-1	CSVDWGMNTEAFF	TGCAGCGTTGATTGGGGAATGAACACTGAAGCTTTCTTT
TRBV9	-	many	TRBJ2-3	CASSVERGSTDTQYF	TGTGCCAGCAGCGTAGAACGGGGAAGCACAGATACGCAGTATTTT
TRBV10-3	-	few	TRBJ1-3	CAISEGLQTGNTIYF	TGTGCCATCAGTGAGGGTCTTCAAACCGGAAACACCATATATTTT
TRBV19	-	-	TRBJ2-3	CASSSHELSTDTQYF	TGTGCCAGTAGTAGCCACGAGTTAAGCACAGATACGCAGTATTTT
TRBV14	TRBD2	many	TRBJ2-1	CASSAPSGIPSYNEQFF	TGTGCCAGCAGCGCTCCTAGCGGGATCCCCTCCTACAATGAGCAGTTCTTC
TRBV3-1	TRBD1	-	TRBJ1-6	CASSHTGGNSPLHF	TGTGCCAGCAGCCATACAGGGGGGAATTCACCCCTCCACTTT
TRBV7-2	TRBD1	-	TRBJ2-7	CASSLGADRVHEQYF	TGTGCCAGCAGCTTAGGGGCCGACAGGGTCCACGAGCAGTACTTC
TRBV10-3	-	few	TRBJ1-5	CAIKSNEGQPQHF	TGTGCCATCAAAAGTAACGAAGGACAGCCCCAGCATTTT
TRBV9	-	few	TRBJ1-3	CASSVKPGHSGNTIYF	TGTGCCAGCAGCGTTAAGCCGGGACACTCTGGAAACACCATATATTTT
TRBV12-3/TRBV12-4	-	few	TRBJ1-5	CASSFSGRNQPQHF	TGTGCCAGCAGTTTCAGCGGACGCAATCAGCCCCAGCATTTT
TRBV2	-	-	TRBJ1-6	CASSEGGDRSPLHF	TGTGCCAGCAGTGAAGGAGGGGATCGGTCACCCCTCCACTTT
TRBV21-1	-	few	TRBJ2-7	CASSIRLAGAEQYF	TGTGCCAGCAGCATTCGTCTAGCGGGAGCCGAGCAGTACTTC
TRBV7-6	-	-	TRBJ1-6	CASSLAAGNNSPLHF	TGTGCCAGCAGCTTAGCCGCCGGGAATAATTCACCCCTCCACTTT
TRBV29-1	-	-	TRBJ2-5	CSVHRVETQYF	TGCAGCGTTCACAGGGTCGAGACCCAGTACTTC
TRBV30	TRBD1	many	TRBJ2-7	CAWSSGQGRYEQYF	TGTGCCTGGAGCTCGGGACAGGGGCGGTACGAGCAGTACTTC
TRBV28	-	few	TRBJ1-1	CASSPMGRHQNTEAFF	TGTGCCAGCAGCCCAATGGGGAGGCACCAGAACACTGAAGCTTTCTTT
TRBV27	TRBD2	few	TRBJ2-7	CASRLRAGGYYEQYF	TGTGCCAGCAGGCTGAGAGCGGGAGGATATTACGAGCAGTACTTC
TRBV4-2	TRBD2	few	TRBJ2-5	CASSERAGGPQTQYF	TGTGCCAGCAGCGAAAGGGCGGGGGGGCCCCAGACCCAGTACTTC
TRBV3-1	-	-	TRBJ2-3	CASTLGAATDTQYF	TGTGCCAGCACCCTAGGGGCGGCCACAGATACGCAGTATTTT
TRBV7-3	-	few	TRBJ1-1	CASSFLRTENTEAFF	TGTGCCAGCAGCTTTCTCAGGACAGAGAACACTGAAGCTTTCTTT
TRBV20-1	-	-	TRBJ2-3	CSASWGPKGSRTDTQYF	TGCAGTGCCTCCTGGGGCCCGAAGGGTTCCCGCACAGATACGCAGTATTTT
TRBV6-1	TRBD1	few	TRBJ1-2	CASSQAGGIGYTF	TGTGCCAGCAGCCAAGCAGGGGGCATCGGCTACACCTTC
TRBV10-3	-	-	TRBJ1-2	CAISEDKSPNYGYTF	TGTGCCATCAGTGAGGACAAGTCCCCTAACTATGGCTACACCTTC
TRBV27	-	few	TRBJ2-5	CASIARGTFQETQYF	TGTGCCAGCATTGCCCGGGGCACCTTCCAAGAGACCCAGTACTTC
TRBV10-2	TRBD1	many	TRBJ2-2	CASSGGQSITGELFF	TGCGCCAGCAGTGGGGGACAGAGCATCACCGGGGAGCTGTTTTTT
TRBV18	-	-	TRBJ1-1	CASSLRVGSGEAFF	TGTGCCAGCTCCCTCAGGGTGGGGAGCGGTGAAGCTTTCTTT
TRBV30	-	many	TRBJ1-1	CAWSPSGRSSNTEAFF	TGTGCCTGGAGTCCCTCGGGACGGTCCTCGAACACTGAAGCTTTCTTT
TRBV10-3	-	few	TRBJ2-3	CAISQPGPSQDTQYF	TGTGCCATCAGCCAACCGGGCCCCTCGCAAGATACGCAGTATTTT
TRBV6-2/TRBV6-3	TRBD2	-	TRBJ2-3	CASSARPSGRGTDTQYF	TGTGCCAGCAGTGCGCGTCCTAGCGGGCGGGGCACAGATACGCAGTATTTT
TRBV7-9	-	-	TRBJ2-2	CASSLVRTLNTGELFF	TGTGCCAGCAGCTTAGTTCGGACACTTAACACCGGGGAGCTGTTTTTT
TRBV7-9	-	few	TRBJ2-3	CASSRGSATTDTQYF	TGTGCCAGCAGCAGGGGTTCCGCGACCACAGATACGCAGTATTTT
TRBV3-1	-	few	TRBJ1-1	CASSQRDGNTEAFF	TGTGCCAGCAGCCAAAGGGACGGCAACACTGAAGCTTTCTTT
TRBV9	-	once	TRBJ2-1	CASSVAGNSYNEQFF	TGTGCCAGCAGCGTAGCTGGGAACTCCTACAATGAGCAGTTCTTC
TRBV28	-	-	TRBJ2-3	CASSSPSGRGTSTDTQYF	TGTGCCAGCAGTTCCCCCTCGGGGCGGGGTACTAGCACAGATACGCAGTATTTT
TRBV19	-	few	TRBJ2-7	CASSSPRTASSYEQYF	TGTGCCAGTAGTTCGCCCCGGACCGCTAGCTCCTACGAGCAGTACTTC
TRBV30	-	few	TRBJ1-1	CAWRRPGANTEAFF	TGTGCCTGGCGCAGACCAGGGGCTAACACTGAAGCTTTCTTT
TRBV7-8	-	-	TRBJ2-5	CASSLLHSTGRETQYF	TGTGCCAGCAGCTTATTACATTCTACGGGTAGGGAGACCCAGTACTTC
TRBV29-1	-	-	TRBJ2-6	CSVASSGANVLTF	TGCAGCGTAGCGAGCTCTGGGGCCAACGTCCTGACTTTC
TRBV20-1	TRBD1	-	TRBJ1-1	CSATGTGTSRTEAFF	TGCAGTGCTACAGGGACAGGGACGTCCCGGACTGAAGCTTTCTTT
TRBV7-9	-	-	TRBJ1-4	CASSGTPAEKLFF	TGTGCCAGCTCCGGGACCCCCGCGGAAAAACTGTTTTTT
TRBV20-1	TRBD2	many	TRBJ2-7	CSARDPGLAGVYEQYF	TGCAGTGCTAGAGACCCGGGACTAGCGGGAGTCTACGAGCAGTACTTC
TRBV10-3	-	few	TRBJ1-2	CATGSYGYTF	TGCGCAACGGGGAGTTATGGCTACACCTTC
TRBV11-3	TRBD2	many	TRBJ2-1	CASSGRLAGGPSEQFF	TGTGCCAGCAGCGGAAGACTAGCGGGAGGGCCGTCGGAGCAGTTCTTC
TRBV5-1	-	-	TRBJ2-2	CASSFANTGELFF	TGCGCCAGCAGCTTCGCGAACACCGGGGAGCTGTTTTTT
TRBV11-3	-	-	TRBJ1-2	CASSVTASAGKNYGYTF	TGTGCCAGCAGCGTAACGGCTAGTGCAGGGAAGAACTATGGCTACACCTTC
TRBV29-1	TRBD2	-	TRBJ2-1	CSVDGGGGPVQFF	TGCAGCGTTGATGGCGGCGGGGGACCTGTGCAGTTCTTC
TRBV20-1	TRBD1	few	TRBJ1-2	CSARRQGLGGYTF	TGCAGTGCGAGACGACAGGGTCTTGGGGGCTACACCTTC